Listed below are T cell receptor beta chains from one sample, sequenced in a study of breast tumors, draining lymph nodes, adjacent tissues. Each CDR3 protein is one row after TCRdb ran MiXCR on the multiplex PCR reads. Among 150,000 to 200,000 distinct CDR3 sequences, roughly 35% were seen once, and the ten largest hold approximately 3.9%. The sequencing input was axillary lymph node tissue. Receptors were obtained from a female donor with breast cancer. Some clones in this sample may be carry-over from other donors' samples. The CDR3 runs from the conserved cysteine through the conserved F or W. Each record gives: D gene, J gene, V gene, CDR3 length, clone size, CDR3 DNA, CDR3 protein. The D gene is left open where the match is weak. Size tells how often a clone was seen (once, few, many) or the class of an expanded clone, and some rows leave it out.

>TRBD1|TRBJ2-1|TRBV12-5|13|many
TGTGCTAGTGGTTTAGGGGGCAGGTATGAGCAGTTCTTC
CASGLGGRYEQFF
>.|TRBJ2-4|TRBV20-1|12|few
TGCAGTGCTCCACAGGGAGGAAACATTCAGTACTTC
CSAPQGGNIQYF
>.|TRBJ2-3|TRBV12-3/TRBV12-4|16|many
TGTGCCAGCAGTCCGACGACACTGTCTAGCACAGATACGCAGTATTTT
CASSPTTLSSTDTQYF
>.|TRBJ2-5|TRBV5-1|13|many
TGCGCCAGCAGCTTGGGGACCATAGAGACCCAGTACTTC
CASSLGTIETQYF
>.|TRBJ2-7|TRBV19|14|many
TGTGCCAGTATGAGGACGACAGGCCCCTACGAGCAGTACTTC
CASMRTTGPYEQYF
>.|TRBJ2-7|TRBV11-1|16|many
TGTGCCAGCAGCTTAGATGCCGGGTTCTCGGCCTACGAGCAGTACTTC
CASSLDAGFSAYEQYF
>TRBD1|TRBJ1-5|TRBV12-3/TRBV12-4|14|many
TGTGCCAGCAGTTTAAGAGGGGGCTATCAGCCCCAGCATTTT
CASSLRGGYQPQHF
>TRBD1|TRBJ1-6|TRBV7-3|21|.
TGTGCCAGCAGCTTAATGGGCCGTCTAGGAGCGGGCCAGGGGGAGACCTCACCCCTCCACTTT
CASSLMGRLGAGQGETSPLHF
>.|TRBJ1-3|TRBV6-5|14|few
TGTGCCAGCAGTTACAGGGGTACTGGAAACACCATATATTTT
CASSYRGTGNTIYF
>.|TRBJ2-5|TRBV10-3|12|.
TGTGCCATCAGGAGCGGTTGGGAGACCCAGTACTTC
CAIRSGWETQYF
>.|TRBJ2-7|TRBV4-3|15|many
TGCGCCAGCAGCCAAGATTCAGCACCCTGGAACGAGCAGTACTTC
CASSQDSAPWNEQYF
>TRBD1|TRBJ2-5|TRBV27|13|many
TGTGCCAGCGGCCGGACAGGTCAGGAGACCCAGTACTTC
CASGRTGQETQYF
>TRBD2|TRBJ2-5|TRBV6-5|17|.
TGTGCCAGCAGACGCGGACCAGCGGGGGGCCTACAAGAGACCCAGTACTTC
CASRRGPAGGLQETQYF
>.|TRBJ2-7|TRBV27|14|few
TGTGCCAGCAGTCCCTTTTCAGGCCTGTTTGTGCAGTACTTC
CASSPFSGLFVQYF
>TRBD1|TRBJ2-3|TRBV5-1|16|many
TGCGCCAGCAAGGGGACAGGGGGAGGTCGTACAGATACGCAGTATTTT
CASKGTGGGRTDTQYF
>TRBD1|TRBJ2-5|TRBV9|16|.
TGTGCCAGCAGCCCATCCCGCACAGGGGATAGGGAGACCCAGTACTTC
CASSPSRTGDRETQYF
>.|TRBJ1-2|TRBV7-9|14|.
TGTGCCAGCAGCTTAGCTGGGGAGAACTATGGCTACACCTTC
CASSLAGENYGYTF
>.|TRBJ2-4|TRBV3-1|13|.
TGTGCCAGCAGCCAAGACCCAGGGAACATTCAGTACTTC
CASSQDPGNIQYF
>TRBD2|TRBJ2-3|TRBV5-1|18|.
TGCGCCAGCAGCGTAAGACTAGCGGGGGGCTGGGGCACAGATACGCAGTATTTT
CASSVRLAGGWGTDTQYF
>.|TRBJ2-7|TRBV2|12|.
TGTGCCAGCAGGGAGGGGATTTGGGAGCAGTACTTC
CASREGIWEQYF
>TRBD1|TRBJ1-5|TRBV6-6|14|few
TGTGCCAGCAGTTGGAGGACAGGGGGAGAGACCCAGCATTTT
CASSWRTGGETQHF
>.|TRBJ2-3|TRBV24-1|14|.
TGTGCCACCAGTGTAGACGGGACGGCTAATGAGCAGTATTTT
CATSVDGTANEQYF
>.|TRBJ2-7|TRBV6-2/TRBV6-3|13|many
TGTGCCAGCGGCTCAGCGGGTAGAAGGGAGCAGTACTTC
CASGSAGRREQYF
>.|TRBJ1-2|TRBV30|15|many
TGTGCCTGGAGTGTTGGGCAGGGGAGGGGCTATGGCTACACCTTC
CAWSVGQGRGYGYTF
>.|TRBJ2-7|TRBV5-1|13|many
TGCGCCAGCAGCTCCATGACTGACTACGAGCAGTACTTC
CASSSMTDYEQYF
>.|TRBJ1-2|TRBV19|16|many
TGTGCCAGTAGTATAGCCCTCAGGGCACCGAACTATGGCTACACCTTC
CASSIALRAPNYGYTF
>.|TRBJ2-7|TRBV12-3/TRBV12-4|15|.
TGTGCCAGCAGTAGCAGGGGGCGGGGGTTGTACGAGCAGTACTTC
CASSSRGRGLYEQYF
>TRBD2|TRBJ2-1|TRBV7-9|16|.
TGTGCCAGCAGCCCGGGACGACTAGCGGGGGTCAATGAGCAGTTCTTC
CASSPGRLAGVNEQFF
>.|TRBJ1-5|TRBV2|18|.
TGTGCCAGCAGTGAATCCAGGACTGCCTTAGGCTTCGGGCAGCCCCAGCATTTT
CASSESRTALGFGQPQHF
>TRBD1|TRBJ1-5|TRBV28|17|many
TGTGCCAGCAGTTTATCCGTCGGGTGGCAGGGGGATCAGCCCCAGCATTTT
CASSLSVGWQGDQPQHF
>TRBD2|TRBJ2-3|TRBV7-9|17|.
TGTGCCAGCAGCTTAGAAGCGGGAGGGTTAGCGGCAGATACGCAGTATTTT
CASSLEAGGLAADTQYF
>TRBD2|TRBJ2-5|TRBV5-4|15|.
TGCGCCAGCAGCCTACCAGCGGGAGGTGGGGGGACCCAGTACTTC
CASSLPAGGGGTQYF
>.|TRBJ2-7|TRBV6-2/TRBV6-3|14|many
TGTGCCAGCAGTTACTCGAGCGCCGGTGCACAGCAGTACTTC
CASSYSSAGAQQYF
>.|TRBJ1-4|TRBV4-1|23|.
TGCGCCAGCAGCCAAGAGGGGGGCACCAACACCGGGACCCCTGGTCGGGGTAGGGAAAAACTGTTTTTT
CASSQEGGTNTGTPGRGREKLFF
>TRBD2|TRBJ2-5|TRBV6-2/TRBV6-3|15|many
TGTGCCAGCAGTAACTCTAGCGGGGGGTTGGAGACCCAGTACTTC
CASSNSSGGLETQYF
>.|TRBJ2-2|TRBV27|14|many
TGTGCCAGCAGTACCCCAGGGAGGACCGGGGAGCTGTTTTTT
CASSTPGRTGELFF
>TRBD1|TRBJ2-5|TRBV27|16|many
TGTGCCAGCAGTGGATCTGGGACAGGGAGGTGGGAGACCCAGTACTTC
CASSGSGTGRWETQYF
>.|TRBJ2-2|TRBV20-1|12|many
TGCAGTGCTCCCCCGGGCACCGGGGAGCTGTTTTTT
CSAPPGTGELFF
>TRBD2|TRBJ2-1|TRBV7-3|18|many
TGTGCCAGCAGCTTAGATGGGCTAGCGGGGGGATTGGGCAATGAGCAGTTCTTC
CASSLDGLAGGLGNEQFF
>TRBD1|TRBJ2-7|TRBV30|14|.
TGTGCCTGGAGTACGGGACAGGGAGTGAGCGAGCAGTACTTC
CAWSTGQGVSEQYF
>TRBD2|TRBJ2-2|TRBV12-3/TRBV12-4|17|many
TGTGCCAGCAGTTTACCCCTCCTAGCGGGGGAAGCCGGGGAGCTGTTTTTT
CASSLPLLAGEAGELFF
>TRBD2|TRBJ2-3|TRBV7-6|18|.
TGTGCCAGCAGCTTAGCCCGGACTAGCGGGAGATTTCTGGGTACGCAGTATTTT
CASSLARTSGRFLGTQYF
>.|TRBJ2-7|TRBV5-8|13|.
TGTGCCAGCAGCTTACGATACTCCTACGAGCAGTACTTC
CASSLRYSYEQYF
>.|TRBJ2-3|TRBV20-1|16|.
TGCAGTGCTACCTCACGGGCAGGGGCTAGCACAGATACGCAGTATTTT
CSATSRAGASTDTQYF
>TRBD2|TRBJ2-3|TRBV20-1|14|once
TGCAGTGCCATAGTTAGCGGGGGGAGGGATACGCAGTATTTT
CSAIVSGGRDTQYF
>.|TRBJ2-2|TRBV4-3|15|many
TGCGCCAGCAGCCGGGCGGCCACGAACACCAGGGAGCTGTTTTTT
CASSRAATNTRELFF
>TRBD2|TRBJ2-1|TRBV7-6|15|many
TGTGCCAGCAGCTCTTCGGGGGGGCAAGGCAATGAGCAGTTCTTC
CASSSSGGQGNEQFF
>TRBD2|TRBJ2-1|TRBV4-1|17|many
TGCGCCAGCAGCCACCGAAGCGGGAACGAAGCCTACAATGAGCAGTTCTTC
CASSHRSGNEAYNEQFF
>.|TRBJ2-2|TRBV6-5|15|many
TGTGCCAGCAGTCACTCGACGGCGAACACCGGGGAGCTGTTTTTT
CASSHSTANTGELFF
>TRBD2|TRBJ2-5|TRBV18|15|many
TGTGCCAGCTCACCACCGCCTAGCGGGAGTAAGACCCAGTACTTC
CASSPPPSGSKTQYF
>.|TRBJ2-7|TRBV12-3/TRBV12-4|14|many
TGTGCCAGCAGTTTCCGTCTTTCGGGATCGGAGCAGTACTTC
CASSFRLSGSEQYF
>.|TRBJ1-4|TRBV7-9|16|many
TGTGCCAGCAGCTCCCGAGGGGGACAAACTAATGAAAAACTGTTTTTT
CASSSRGGQTNEKLFF
>.|TRBJ2-2|TRBV18|16|many
TGTGCCAGCTCCCAGGCCAGTAATGGGGGCACCGGGGAGCTGTTTTTT
CASSQASNGGTGELFF
>.|TRBJ2-2|TRBV5-4|14|many
TGTGCCAGCAGCTTGGACAGGGCTATCGGGGAGCTGTTTTTT
CASSLDRAIGELFF
>.|TRBJ2-5|TRBV3-1|16|many
TGTGCCAGCAGCCGTCTAGACGGGGCAGTCCAAGAGACCCAGTACTTC
CASSRLDGAVQETQYF
>TRBD2|TRBJ2-7|TRBV2|14|.
TGTGCCAGCAGTGACCCCGGGACTACCTACGAGCAGTACTTC
CASSDPGTTYEQYF
>.|TRBJ1-3|TRBV6-1|17|many
TGTGCCAGCAGTGCCCAACTAGCGGGGCAGTTTGGAAACACCATATATTTT
CASSAQLAGQFGNTIYF
>TRBD1|TRBJ1-2|TRBV2|14|many
TGTGCCAGCGCCGGGACAGACTTACTCTATGGCTACACCTTC
CASAGTDLLYGYTF
>.|TRBJ1-2|TRBV7-9|13|many
TGTGCCAGCAGCGTAAGTGGTGGGAGCGGCTACACCTTC
CASSVSGGSGYTF
>.|TRBJ1-3|TRBV19|15|many
TGTGCCAGTAGTAAGAACAACCCCGCTGGAAACACCATATATTTT
CASSKNNPAGNTIYF